A single sample gave rise to the 2 T cell receptor beta chains below, sequenced in a study of shared T cell receptors in the human thymus. The data were produced by immunoSEQ multiplex PCR, yet TCRdb's version contains in-frame clones alone and is incomplete. The sample has about 540,000 clones, more than 75% seen once. This same sample was also part of a study on human thymus T cells.

The sequenced material came from thymocytes. The receptors were sampled from a boy in the first two years of life with a congenital heart defect.

This chain joins TRBV29-1 and TRBJ2-1; D is perhaps TRBD2 (6 bases). Per the germline V gene, CDR1 is SQVTM and CDR2 is ANQGSEA. The CDR3 contains 12 residues. Trimming left V 0 bases short and J 8 bases short, with 8 bases between. DNA for the CDR3: TGCAGCGTTGAAGAATGCGGGGATGAGCAGTTCTTC. Its translation is CSVEECGDEQFF.

V gene TRBV2 combines with J gene TRBJ1-2; 12 nucleotides line up with TRBD1. Germline V CDR1 and CDR2: SNHLY, FYNNEI. The CDR3 loop spans 12 amino acids. The trim removed 10 bases at V and 8 bases at J, leaving 5 bases unmatched. This CDR3 is CATGTGGGGYTF. CDR3 DNA sequence: TGTGCCACCGGGACAGGGGGCGGGGGCTACACCTTC.